These 20 T cell receptor beta chains came from one sample sequenced in a study of blood T cell repertoires in COVID-19. Method: immunoSEQ multiplex PCR; TCRdb's copy keeps in-frame clones and lacks some. Here the sample spans about 260,000 clones, around 82% being singletons. Sample: peripheral blood. These receptors all come from a human donor in a cohort sampled during active COVID-19.

V gene TRBV5-6 combines with J gene TRBJ1-1; 8 bases align to TRBD1. CDR1 and CDR2 from the germline V gene are SGHDT and YYEEEE. J gave up 4 bases and V 4 bases, and 6 bases lay outside the gene matches. The CDR3 runs 14 residues. The CDR3 nucleotides read TGTGCCAGCAGCCCCGGACAGGGAGGCACTGAAGCTTTCTTT. Translated, it gives CASSPGQGGTEAFF.

The chain carries TRBV4-3 and TRBJ2-3; D not resolved. The CDR3 totals 15 residues. Germline CDR1 LGHNA, CDR2 YSLEER. Trimming pared 1 base from V and 2 bases from J, leaving 10 bases between. CDR3 DNA sequence: TGCGCCAGCAGCCAAGGAGAAGCCGCCACAGATACGCAGTATTTT. It yields the protein CASSQGEAATDTQYF.

This sequence joins TRBV18 and TRBJ2-5, with D uncertain. CDR3 size: 14 residues. Germline V gene lookup returns CDR1 KGHSH and CDR2 LQKENI. V lost 3 bases and J 0 bases, leaving 8 bases between the germline ends. This chain's CDR3 is CASSPPFYQETQYF. CDR3 nucleotide sequence: TGTGCCAGCTCACCCCCCTTTTACCAAGAGACCCAGTACTTC.

The chain uses TRBV11-3 and TRBJ1-3, with unresolved D. Trimming stripped 1 base from V and 0 bases from J, with 7 bases between. Looked up from germline, CDR1 is SGHNT and CDR2 is YENEEA. This CDR3 comprises 15 residues. The CDR3 reads CASSLAGSSGNTIYF. In DNA, the CDR3 is TGTGCCAGCAGCTTAGCCGGGAGCTCTGGAAACACCATATATTTT.

The chain recombines TRBV5-1 with TRBJ2-5; 8 positions match TRBD2. CDR1 and CDR2 (germline): SGHRS, YFSETQ. V lost 4 bases and J lost 1; bases outside the gene matches: 6. The CDR3 is made up of 15 amino acids. The CDR3 DNA is TGCGCCAGCAGCCTGCGGGGGGACCCCCAAGAGACCCAGTACTTC. Protein: CASSLRGDPQETQYF.

The chain carries TRBV9 and TRBJ1-6; 7 bases agree with TRBD1. From germline, CDR1 is SGDLS and CDR2 YYNGEE. The CDR3 covers 16 residues. The V gene end was trimmed by 3 bases and the J gene end by 8 bases; junction bases not matched to a gene: 11. CDR3 in DNA: TGTGCCAGCAGCGAAGGGGACAGCGCGAGTCATTCACCCCTCCACTTT. Its translation is CASSEGDSASHSPLHF. The entire variable domain, with the rest obtained from reference TRBV9 and TRBJ1-6, is as follows: DSGVTQTPKHLITATGQRVTLRCSPRSGDLSVYWYQQSLDQGLQFLIQYYNGEERAKGNILERFSAQQFPDLHSELNLSSLELGDSALYFCASSEGDSASHSPLHFGNGTRLTVT.

V and J are TRBV5-4 and TRBJ1-4; 7 positions agree with TRBD1. There are 11 residues in the CDR3. Germline lookup yields CDR1 SGHNT and CDR2 YYREEE (reference sequence). Trimming at V came to 6 bases and at J to 14 bases, leaving 7 bases not matched to a gene. CDR3 nucleotides: TGTGCCAGCACCCAGGGCAGGGGGCTGTTTTTT. This gives the protein CASTQGRGLFF.

The chain joins TRBV7-2 to TRBJ1-4; 7 bases agree with TRBD1. The germline V gene has CDR1 SGHTA and CDR2 FQGNSA. The CDR3 has 15 amino acids. Trimming removed 5 bases from V and 10 bases from J; junction bases left unmatched: 13. The CDR3 loop is CASSPTGTERGKLFF. In DNA, the CDR3 is TGTGCCAGCAGCCCTACCGGGACAGAAAGGGGAAAACTGTTTTTT.

This chain connects TRBV29-1 to TRBJ2-5; a weak D match, TRBD1 (6 bases). Trimming took 4 bases from V and 5 from J, leaving 11 bases between them. CDR1 and CDR2 from the germline V gene are SQVTM and ANQGSEA. The CDR3 has 12 amino acids. CDR3 residues: CSVVDRRETQYF. The CDR3 DNA is TGCAGCGTTGTTGACAGGAGGGAGACCCAGTACTTC.

This chain connects TRBV4-1 to TRBJ2-3, with D possibly TRBD1 on 5 matching bases. In germline, CDR1 is MGHRA, CDR2 YSYEKL. This CDR3 has 16 amino acids. V lost 4 bases to trimming and J lost 1 base, with 15 bases between them. The CDR3 DNA reads as TGCGCCAGCAGCCTTTCCACACAGGTGGGCACAGATACGCAGTATTTT. The encoded protein is CASSLSTQVGTDTQYF.

V gene TRBV6-5 combines with J gene TRBJ1-2; 7 bases fit TRBD1. CDR1 and CDR2 from the germline V gene are MNHEY and SVGAGI. The CDR3 consists of 13 residues. V was pared by 2 bases and J by 7 bases, with 4 bases of the junction left unmatched. This CDR3 is CASSYDRVRGYTF. The DNA of the CDR3 is TGTGCCAGCAGTTACGACAGGGTACGTGGCTACACCTTC.

This clone was detected only a few times. This chain joins TRBV27 and TRBJ1-2; D might be TRBD1 (5 bases). Per the germline V gene, CDR1 is MNHEY and CDR2 is SMNVEV (reference sequence). This CDR3 spans 15 amino acids. V dropped 7 bases and J dropped 6 bases, with 21 bases sitting between them. The CDR3 nucleotides read TGTGCCAGCACCTCTGACCTTTTATCGGGGGATGGCTACACCTTC. Translated, it gives CASTSDLLSGDGYTF.

This rearrangement joins TRBV6-1 to TRBJ2-3, with a weak D call TRBD1 (5 bases). The CDR3 covers 14 residues. CDR1 MNHNS and CDR2 SASEGT come from the germline V gene. V lost 6 bases and J 2 bases, leaving 12 bases between the germline ends. CDR3 nucleotides: TGTGCCAGCAGAACTCCAGGGCTCACAGATACGCAGTATTTT. Encoded protein: CASRTPGLTDTQYF.

The rearrangement uses TRBV28 and TRBJ2-7; D may be TRBD2 (6 bases). V was cut by 7 bases and J by 2 bases, with 15 bases left in between. Germline CDR1 and CDR2: MDHEN and SYDVKM. The CDR3 covers 14 residues. CDR3 bases: TGTGCCAGCACTACCGGGGGATGGGCCTACGAGCAGTACTTC. It is translated as CASTTGGWAYEQYF. The full variable domain, in which reference TRBV28 and TRBJ2-7 provide the parts outside the CDR3, is DVKVTQSSRYLVKRTGEKVFLECVQDMDHENMFWYRQDPGLGLRLIYFSYDVKMKEKGDIPEGYSVSREKKERFSLILESASTNQTSMYLCASTTGGWAYEQYFGPGTRLTVT.

Comment on this clone: Its ends do not fully match the called genes, so a read error is possible. The genes are TRBV19 and TRBJ2-6; perhaps TRBD2 as D (6 bases). The CDR3 totals 16 residues. From germline, CDR1 is LNHDA and CDR2 SQIVND (reference sequence). The CDR3 DNA reads as TGTGCAAGTAGTGGCGTGCGGGGATCGGGGGCCAACGTCCTGACTTTC. Protein: CASSGVRGSGANVLTF.

The sample holds one count of this clone. The chain has TRBV5-5 and TRBJ1-5; 7 bases fit TRBD1. Germline CDR1 reads SGHKS; CDR2 reads YYEKEE (reference sequence). Trimming at V came to 4 bases and at J to 2 bases, leaving 6 bases not matched to a gene. This CDR3 spans 15 amino acids. CDR3 region: CASSPLTGGNQPQHF. In DNA form, the CDR3 reads TGTGCCAGCAGCCCGCTCACAGGGGGCAATCAGCCCCAGCATTTT.

V and J are TRBV5-1 and TRBJ1-1, with a weak D call TRBD1 (5 bases). Germline loops: CDR1 SGHRS, CDR2 YFSETQ. The CDR3 contains 14 residues. V was shortened by 3 bases and J by 2 bases, with 11 bases between the two germline ends. The DNA for the CDR3 is TGCGCCAGCAGCTGGACACCAACCAACACTGAAGCTTTCTTT. Protein: CASSWTPTNTEAFF.

The CDR3 is CASSTGTASYEQYF. The CDR3 nucleotides are TGTGCCAGCAGTACCGGGACAGCGTCCTACGAGCAGTACTTC. The genes are TRBV6-5 and TRBJ2-7; TRBD1 matches 7 bases. The CDR3 runs to 14 residues. V lost 5 bases to trimming and J lost 1 base; unmatched junction nucleotides: 5. Per the germline V gene, CDR1 is MNHEY and CDR2 is SVGAGI.

The rearrangement links TRBV5-4 to TRBJ2-2; 9 bases are shared with TRBD1. The length of the CDR3 is 15 residues. V shed 4 bases and J 4 bases; nucleotides not matched to a gene: 5. Germline CDR1 SGHNT, CDR2 YYREEE (reference sequence). The CDR3 nucleotides are TGTGCCAGCAGCCCCGACAGGGGGGGCACCGGGGAGCTGTTTTTT. It encodes CASSPDRGGTGELFF.

The chain recombines TRBV28 with TRBJ1-5; D is unresolved. V shed 7 bases and J shed 3 bases, with 10 bases lying between them. The CDR3 loop spans 13 amino acids. Looked up from germline, CDR1 is MDHEN and CDR2 is SYDVKM. CDR3 bases: TGTGCCAGCACCTCCCCCGTCAATCAGCCCCAGCATTTT. Its protein product is CASTSPVNQPQHF.